This T cell receptor beta chain emerged from a study of T cells in Graves' hyperthyroidism and ophthalmopathy (dated by TCRdb to about 2019). With respect to the entire study: Peripheral blood samples were taken at the time of initial diagnosis, prior to any treatment. In addition, the study compared T-cell repertoires in thyroid tissue and in blood from roughly 6 Graves' hyperthyroidism patients. For training and testing, the 100 or so patients in the discovery cohort were randomly divided in a 7:3 ratio. The paper reports TCR Vbeta CDR3 sequencing of approximately 140 peripheral blood samples: fewer than 50 ophthalmopathy, 70 to 85 hyperthyroidism and approximately 17 progressor patients. A discovery cohort of roughly 96 patients, 43 with Graves' ophthalmopathy and about 60 with stable Graves' hyperthyroidism, was used to find distinguishing TCR V-J signatures. Whether ophthalmopathy could be predicted prospectively was tested in an independent validation cohort made up of 18 to 20 hyperthyroidism patients plus 17 patients who later progressed to ophthalmopathy. After blood sampling, hyperthyroidism patients were treated with methimazole at a starting dose of 30 mg daily, and ophthalmopathy patients were treated with high-dose intravenous methylprednisolone. Paper-wide results and their limitations: Ophthalmopathy was separated from stable hyperthyroidism by a 13 V-J signature model, with around 90% sensitivity and about 81% specificity obtained in cross-validation and 80%/75% obtained in testing. In validation, the model predicted progression to ophthalmopathy a median of roughly six months before onset, with 65% to 71% sensitivity and about 72% specificity. Most expanded thyroid clonotypes (frequency above 0.001) were also detected in blood, suggesting blood repertoires may reflect thyroid immune responses. Sample size was not statistically predetermined, and investigators were not blinded to group allocation.

Stable Graves' hyperthyroidism was defined as no progression to ophthalmopathy during 18 months of follow-up. Hyperthyroidism patients were newly diagnosed, with disease duration under 2 months, and aged 18 to 65 years. The study excluded patients with uncontrolled infections, other autoimmune diseases, pregnancy or lactation. Diagnoses were established on the basis of clinical symptoms, serum thyroxine and TRAb, thyroid ultrasound, and orbital computed tomography. PBMCs were separated from roughly 9.3 ml of fresh peripheral blood using Ficoll-Paque density gradient centrifugation. Total RNA was extracted using Trizol reagent, and RNA quality was assessed on an Agilent 2100 Bioanalyzer. Relative to germline, V is missing 4 bases and J is missing 8 bases, with 16 bases of the junction outside any gene match. The CDR3 runs 17 amino acids, cysteine and phenylalanine included. Just the 51-base CDR3 DNA is kept, in frame starting at base 1. The CDR1 and CDR2 encoded by the germline V gene (reference sequence) are SGHKS and YYEKEE.

TCR beta CDR3 regions were amplified from RNA transcripts. The first round of RT-PCR for the TCR CDR3 was performed with the HTBI primer set and the Qiagen OneStep RT-PCR kit. A second multiplex PCR round built the libraries, followed by size selection and purification. The libraries were sequenced on an Illumina HiSeq2000 using paired-end 100 bp reads. The study's own analysis went as follows. SOAPnuke was used to process the raw data, with reads discarded if the reads contained adapters or uncalled bases, had a mean Phred below 15, or lacked an exact constant-primer or identifier match. High-quality paired reads were merged with COPE v1.2.5, and unique nucleotide sequences were defined as clonotypes. Clonotypes were aligned to IMGT TRBV, TRBD and TRBJ reference segments using MiTCR v1.1. Only V-J combinations with frequency above 0.0001, covering 99% to 99.2% of repertoires, were analysed. A TCS score was defined as the ratio of F50 (clonal expansion) to E x V (chaos), with BLOSUM62-based TCRdist applied between CDR3 peptides within each V-J. Welch's t-statistics and random forest reduced fewer than 600 V-J features to fewer than 15, which were used in a naive Bayes classifier (R e1071). TCRdb reprocessing: public reads trimmed at Q25 with fastp, clones called with MiXCR, in-frame beta chains kept. Duplicate CDR3 protein sequences are folded into a single record with the most common DNA and genes. TCRdb, not the authors, supplied the V and J calls. This sample holds fewer than 600,000 distinct CDR3 sequences; 11% to 15% were observed only once. The ten largest clones take up approximately 14% of the sample.

Notes on this clonotype: Its binding antigen is unknown. There are no base qualities to consult, and no much larger clone falls within one base.

The origin of this receptor is a woman aged 40 to 55 with Graves' hyperthyroidism. The sequenced sample consisted of blood. This sequence uses TRBV5-5 and TRBJ1-4; the junction holds 8 bases that match TRBD1. The DNA sequence is TGTGCCAGCAGCCTGGGACAGGCGCTCATATCGCGCGAAAAACTGTTTTTT. Its product reads: CASSLGQALISREKLFF.